This TCR beta chain derives from a study of blood T cell repertoires in COVID-19. Study context: COVID-19 samples from acute and convalescent phases originated in the United States, Italy and Spain. T cells, B-cell-depleted T cells, or PBMCs supplied cDNA or gDNA.

Per the germline V gene, CDR1 is SGHDN and CDR2 is FVKESK. CDR3 length: 19 amino acids. V trimming: 0 bases; J trimming: 2 bases; junction bases outside the gene matches: 10. Original processing notes: Using reference gene primer amplification, nucleated cell counts were estimated. The table came from immunoSEQ multiplex PCR; TCRdb's copy has only in-frame clones and leaves some out. The DNA gave D and trimming, while V, J and clone size come from that table. The sample holds roughly 330,000 clones, 80% to 90% seen once. The rearrangement links TRBV14 to TRBJ2-3; 11 nucleotides match TRBD2. This clonotype originated in a woman aged 45 to 65 with acute or convalescent COVID-19. Sequenced material: peripheral blood. The CDR3 DNA reads as TGTGCCAGCAGCCAAGATCGGGCGTCTAGCGGGAGGAACACAGATACGCAGTATTTT. Amino acids: CASSQDRASSGRNTDTQYF.